This TCR beta chain was retrieved from a study of T cells in women clearing cervical HPV infection. From germline, CDR1 is DFQATT and CDR2 SNEGSKA (reference sequence). The CDR3 covers 12 residues. V lost 5 bases to trimming and J lost 4 bases, with 11 bases between them. Sequencing used immunoSEQ multiplex PCR; TCRdb keeps in-frame clones, though not all of them. The listing records under 50,000 clones. Comments on this clone: The read stops 3 residues short of the end of the CDR3; the missing end is completed from the germline J gene.

The V gene is TRBV20-1, the J gene TRBJ1-2, with D possibly TRBD1 on 6 matching bases. The source material was blood buffy coat. The receptor's source is a woman between 18 and 75 years old with a cervical HPV16 infection that either progressed to CIN3+ or cleared (not recorded which). The part of the CDR3 DNA that was read is TGCAGTGCTCCAGGGGCTTTCTATGGC. Its protein product is CSAPGAFYG. The entire CDR3 sequence reads CSAPGAFYGYTF.